The clone carrying this T cell receptor (beta chain) was counted many times. The antigen is not known. A lack of ophthalmopathy progression within 18 months defined stable Graves' hyperthyroidism. Hyperthyroidism had been newly diagnosed in patients aged 18 to 65, and its duration was under 2 months. Diagnoses used clinical symptoms, serum thyroxine and TRAb, thyroid ultrasound and orbital computed tomography. The sample originates from a study of T cells in Graves' hyperthyroidism and ophthalmopathy. It was RNA transcripts that yielded the amplified TCR beta CDR3 regions. During a first-round RT-PCR of the TCR CDR3, the HTBI primer set was used. TCRdb reprocessed the multiplex PCR reads with MiXCR, giving one entry per CDR3 protein. The sample records 500,000 to 750,000 distinct CDR3 sequences, 15% to 17% being singletons. Study outcomes and limitations: Expanded thyroid clonotypes (above 0.001) were mostly also found in blood.

Trimming removed 3 bases from V and 7 bases from J, with 14 bases in between. The CDR3 has 14 residues. Germline V gene sequence: CDR1 MGHRA, CDR2 YSYEKL. This clonotype originated in a woman between 25 and 40 years old with Graves' hyperthyroidism. Sequencing was done on a sample of blood. V is TRBV4-1 and J is TRBJ2-3; no clear D. For the CDR3, the DNA is TGCGCCAGCAGCCAGGTTCGCCCCCCTTATACGCAGTATTTT. This encodes CASSQVRPPYTQYF.